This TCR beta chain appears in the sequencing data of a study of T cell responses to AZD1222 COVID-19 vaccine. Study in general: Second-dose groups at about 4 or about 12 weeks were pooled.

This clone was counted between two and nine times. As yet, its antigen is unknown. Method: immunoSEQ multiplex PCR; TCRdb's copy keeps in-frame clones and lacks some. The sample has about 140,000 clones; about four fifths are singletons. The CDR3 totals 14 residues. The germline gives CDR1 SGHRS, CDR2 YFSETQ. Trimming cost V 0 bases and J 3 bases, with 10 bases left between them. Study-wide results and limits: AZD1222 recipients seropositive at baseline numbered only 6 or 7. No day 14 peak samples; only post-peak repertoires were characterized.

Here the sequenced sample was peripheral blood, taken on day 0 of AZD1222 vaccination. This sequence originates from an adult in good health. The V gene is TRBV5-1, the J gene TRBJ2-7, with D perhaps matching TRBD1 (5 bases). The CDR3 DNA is TGCGCCAGCAGCTTGGCGACAGAATTCTACGAGCAGTACTTC. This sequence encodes CASSLATEFYEQYF. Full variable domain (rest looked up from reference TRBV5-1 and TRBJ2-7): KAGVTQTPRYLIKTRGQQVTLSCSPISGHRSVSWYQQTPGQGLQFLFEYFSETQRNKGNFPGRFSGRQFSNSRSEMNVSTLELGDSALYLCASSLATEFYEQYFGPGTRLTVT.